This T cell receptor beta chain was recovered during a study of T cell repertoires in cytomegalovirus infection. Across the study: Alongside well-studied HLA-B-restricted CMV epitopes, recently identified HLA-C-restricted CMV epitopes were also used.

TCRdb redid the calling of the reads with MiXCR, one entry per CDR3 protein. The data show 650,000 to 850,000 distinct CDR3 sequences, with just under 30% seen just once and around 14% held by the top ten. Study outcomes and limitations: HLA-C-restricted, CMV-specific TCR beta clonotypes were dominant ex vivo.

As concerns this clonotype: Its antigen is undetermined.

Germline assignment: CDR1 MDHEN and CDR2 SYDVKM. The CDR3 has 15 residues. The ends were cut back, 5 bases at V and 8 bases at J, with 19 bases in the middle. This TCR was recovered from a human donor in good health (CMV status not recorded). Some clones in this sample may be carry-over from other donors' samples. The genes are TRBV28 and TRBJ1-5; a weak D match, TRBD1 (5 bases). The sample was cultured CD8+ T cells from PBMCs, taken from culture after CMV antigen stimulation. CDR3 in amino acids: CASSPLWDGGEPQHF. CDR3 DNA: TGTGCCAGCAGTCCTCTCTGGGACGGAGGGGAGCCCCAGCATTTT.